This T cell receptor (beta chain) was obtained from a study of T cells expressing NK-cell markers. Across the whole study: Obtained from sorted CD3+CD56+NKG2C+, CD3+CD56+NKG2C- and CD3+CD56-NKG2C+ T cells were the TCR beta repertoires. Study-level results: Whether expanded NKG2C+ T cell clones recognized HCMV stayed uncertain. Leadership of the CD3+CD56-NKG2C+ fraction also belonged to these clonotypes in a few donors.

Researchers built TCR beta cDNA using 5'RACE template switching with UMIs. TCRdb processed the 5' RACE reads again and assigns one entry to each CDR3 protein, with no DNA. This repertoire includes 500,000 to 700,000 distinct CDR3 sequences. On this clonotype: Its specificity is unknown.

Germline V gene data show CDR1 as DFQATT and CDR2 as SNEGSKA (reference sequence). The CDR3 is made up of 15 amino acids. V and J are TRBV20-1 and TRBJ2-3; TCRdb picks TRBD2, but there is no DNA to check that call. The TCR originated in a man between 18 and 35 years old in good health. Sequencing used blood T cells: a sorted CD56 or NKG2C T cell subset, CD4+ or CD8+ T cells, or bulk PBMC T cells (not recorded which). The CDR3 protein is CSARDQREVADTQYF.